This TCR beta chain was found in a study of blood T cell repertoires in COVID-19. CDR1 is SGHTA and CDR2 is FQGNSA in the germline V gene. V lost 0 bases and J lost 2; bases outside the gene matches: 6. CDR3 size: 17 residues. Clones were sequenced by immunoSEQ multiplex PCR, and TCRdb holds only the in-frame ones, with some missing. The sample holds about 70,000 clones, around 87% seen once. The specimen was peripheral blood. This chain joins TRBV7-2 and TRBJ1-2; 10 nucleotides match TRBD1. The sequence was obtained from a man in his fifties or sixties with acute or convalescent COVID-19. The CDR3 protein is CASSLAVTGGKNYGYTF. CDR3 coding DNA: TGTGCCAGCAGCTTAGCCGTGACAGGGGGCAAGAACTATGGCTACACCTTC.